The 22 T cell receptor beta chains below all came from one sample that was sequenced in a study of graft-versus-host responses after intestinal transplantation. TCRdb's table, derived via immunoSEQ multiplex PCR, lists solely in-frame clones and lacks some. The repertoire includes 35,000 to 45,000 clones, approximately 89% of them detected once, and 6% to 7.5% sits in the top ten. The sample here was PBMCs, taken 260 to 270 days after transplant. These receptors were collected from a human patient who received an intestinal transplant, so some T cells may come from the graft donor.

This clone is categorized as medium-sized. The V gene is TRBV10-1, the J gene TRBJ2-5; D is ambiguous. The germline gives CDR1 WNHNN, CDR2 SYGVQD (reference sequence). V lost 3 bases to trimming and J lost 5 bases, with 7 bases between them. The CDR3 loop spans 12 amino acids. This CDR3 reads CASSEDVETQYF. CDR3 nucleotides: TGCGCCAGCAGTGAAGACGTGGAGACCCAGTACTTC.

This chain uses TRBV25-1 with TRBJ2-1, with TRBD2 identical over 7 bases. This CDR3 comprises 16 residues. The V gene end was trimmed by 0 bases and the J gene end by 3 bases; junction bases not matched to a gene: 5. The germline V gene encodes CDR1 MGHDK and CDR2 SYGVNS. The CDR3 bases are TGTGCCAGCAGTGAATACCCAGCGGGGATCTACAATGAGCAGTTCTTC. It specifies CASSEYPAGIYNEQFF. Using reference TRBV25-1 and TRBJ2-1 for the parts outside the CDR3, the full variable domain is EADIYQTPRYLVIGTGKKITLECSQTMGHDKMYWYQQDPGMELHLIHYSYGVNSTEKGDLSSESTVSRIRTEHFPLTLESARPSHTSQYLCASSEYPAGIYNEQFFGPGTRLTVL.

The CDR3 DNA reads TGTGCCAGCAGTCCCGCCTCTTGGCAGCCCCAGCATTTT. It codes for CASSPASWQPQHF. The chain links TRBV6-6 to TRBJ1-5; D remains ambiguous. The germline V and J ends were trimmed by 5 bases and 7 bases, with 12 bases remaining between them. The CDR3 runs 13 residues. Per germline, CDR1 MNHNY and CDR2 SVGAGI (reference sequence).

J is TRBJ2-3 and V is TRBV12-5; 11 bases line up with TRBD2. This CDR3 is built from 16 residues. The junction had 11 bases not matched to a gene; V was cut back by 6 bases and J by 6 bases. In germline, CDR1 is LGHNT, CDR2 FRNRAP. CDR3 loop: CASGIAGGPRFDTQYF. In DNA form, the CDR3 reads TGTGCTAGTGGGATAGCGGGGGGGCCCCGGTTCGATACGCAGTATTTT. Using reference TRBV12-5 and TRBJ2-3 for the parts outside the CDR3, the full variable domain is DARVTQTPRHKVTEMGQEVTMRCQPILGHNTVFWYRQTMMQGLELLAYFRNRAPLDDSGMPKDRFSAEMPDATLATLKIQPSEPRDSAVYFCASGIAGGPRFDTQYFGPGTRLTVL.

The chain combines TRBV7-6 with TRBJ1-6, with D unclear. Germline CDR1 reads SGHVS; CDR2 reads FNYEAQ. The length of the CDR3 is 15 residues. The V end was cut by 1 base, the J end by 0 bases, with 4 bases between. Here the CDR3 DNA reads TGTGCCAGCAGCTTAGTGTCCTCCTATAATTCACCCCTCCACTTT. It is translated as CASSLVSSYNSPLHF.

V gene TRBV6-1 combines with J gene TRBJ2-1; D remains unclear. In germline, CDR1 is MNHNS, CDR2 SASEGT. The CDR3 has 16 amino acids. Trimming took 2 bases from V and 3 from J, leaving 14 bases between them. CDR3 bases: TGTGCCAGCAGTGAACCCCCAGCCCTTGGCTACAATGAGCAGTTCTTC. Translated: CASSEPPALGYNEQFF.

This rearrangement joins TRBV29-1 to TRBJ1-2; D possibly corresponds to TRBD1 (6 bases). Trimming pared 4 bases from V and 6 bases from J, leaving 18 bases between. CDR1 and CDR2 from the germline V gene are SQVTM and ANQGSEA. This CDR3 contains 14 residues. The CDR3 region is CSVVVEGGQHGYTF. The CDR3 DNA sequence: TGCAGCGTTGTGGTCGAAGGGGGTCAACATGGCTACACCTTC. The full variable domain, in which reference TRBV29-1 and TRBJ1-2 provide the parts outside the CDR3, is SAVISQKPSRDICQRGTSLTIQCQVDSQVTMMFWYRQQPGQSLTLIATANQGSEATYESGFVIDKFPISRPNLTFSTLTVSNMSPEDSSIYLCSVVVEGGQHGYTFGSGTRLTVV.

The chain is built from TRBV6-5 and TRBJ2-1; D perhaps matches TRBD2 (6 bases). CDR3 length equals 16 residues. Germline CDR1 MNHEY, CDR2 SVGAGI. Deletions cut 2 bases from V and 4 bases from J, with 15 bases between. DNA of the CDR3: TGTGCCAGCAGTTACGACAGTTGGGGGGTATACAATGAGCAGTTCTTC. This encodes CASSYDSWGVYNEQFF.

V gene TRBV30 combines with J gene TRBJ1-6; D is perhaps TRBD1 (6 bases). CDR1 and CDR2 from the germline V gene are GTSNPN and SVGIG (reference sequence). The CDR3 covers 13 residues. V lost 5 bases, J lost 8 bases, and 13 bases lay in between. CDR3 sequence (DNA): TGTGCCTGGGCCCTAGGGGGGGATTCACCCCTCCACTTT. Protein sequence: CAWALGGDSPLHF. The complete variable domain, with remaining parts taken from reference TRBV30 and TRBJ1-6, reads SQTIHQWPATLVQPVGSPLSLECTVEGTSNPNLYWYRQAAGRGLQLLFYSVGIGQISSEVPQNLSASRPQDRQFILSSKKLLLSDSGFYLCAWALGGDSPLHFGNGTRLTVT.

V and J are TRBV4-1 and TRBJ2-1; D possibly matches TRBD1 or TRBD2 (5 bases each). Trimming pared 0 bases from V and 6 bases from J, leaving 15 bases between. The CDR3 contains 16 residues. Looked up from germline, CDR1 is MGHRA and CDR2 is YSYEKL. Here the CDR3 reads CASSQDGAGSSNEQFF. The CDR3 DNA is TGCGCCAGCAGCCAAGATGGGGCAGGGAGTAGCAATGAGCAGTTCTTC.

This chain connects TRBV4-2 to TRBJ1-2, with D unclear. Deletions cut 3 bases from V and 3 bases from J, with 14 bases between. In germline, CDR1 is LGHNA, CDR2 YNFKEQ. This CDR3 comprises 15 residues. The CDR3 DNA reads TGTGCCAGCAGCCACCCTCTCGGCCTAGACTATGGCTACACCTTC. Translation gives CASSHPLGLDYGYTF.

The chain joins TRBV6-1 to TRBJ2-3, with TRBD2 matching over 9 bases. V gave up 1 base and J gave up 1 base; unmatched junction bases: 0. This CDR3 region has 15 residues. The germline V gene has CDR1 MNHNS and CDR2 SASEGT. In DNA, the CDR3 is TGTGCCAGCAGTGAAGGACTAGCGGGCACAGATACGCAGTATTTT. Protein sequence: CASSEGLAGTDTQYF.

J is TRBJ2-7 and V is TRBV30; unclear D gene. V dropped 0 bases and J dropped 9 bases, with 15 bases sitting between them. The CDR3 has 13 residues. Germline CDR1 GTSNPN, CDR2 SVGIG (reference sequence). The CDR3 DNA follows: TGTGCCTGGAGTGTAACTCCTACAATGGGGCAGTACTTC. This gives the protein CAWSVTPTMGQYF.

This chain uses TRBV6-5 with TRBJ1-1; TRBD1 matches 9 bases. Germline CDR1 reads MNHEY; CDR2 reads SVGAGI. V gave up 6 bases and J gave up 6 bases; unmatched junction bases: 8. The CDR3 is 14 residues long. CDR3 nucleotide sequence: TGTGCCAGCAGCGGACAGGGGTTTGCTGCTGAAGCTTTCTTT. Translation gives CASSGQGFAAEAFF.

This chain's CDR3 is CAISEASSGRGNYGYTF. CDR3 nucleotide sequence: TGTGCCATCAGTGAAGCCTCATCAGGGAGAGGTAACTATGGCTACACCTTC. The rearrangement uses TRBV10-3 and TRBJ1-2, with D possibly matching TRBD1 (5 bases). In germline, CDR1 is ENHRY, CDR2 SYGVKD. Trimming took off 3 bases at V and 1 base at J, with 18 bases between the two ends. The CDR3 has 17 amino acids.

CDR3 region: CASSLSRLGQGPHNSPLHF. The CDR3 region has the DNA TGTGCCAGCAGCTTGAGTAGGTTGGGACAGGGTCCCCATAATTCACCCCTCCACTTT. V and J are TRBV5-5 and TRBJ1-6, with TRBD1 identical over 9 bases. The germline V gene encodes CDR1 SGHKS and CDR2 YYEKEE (reference sequence). Trimming cost V 1 base and J 5 bases; bases outside gene matches: 13. This CDR3 is 19 amino acids long.

This rearrangement joins TRBV9 to TRBJ1-3; perhaps TRBD1 as D (5 bases). Per germline, CDR1 SGDLS and CDR2 YYNGEE. The CDR3 consists of 14 residues. Trimming left V 0 bases short and J 4 bases short, with 8 bases between. The CDR3 spells CASSVDRFGNTIYF. The CDR3 DNA follows: TGTGCCAGCAGCGTAGACAGGTTCGGAAACACCATATATTTT.

The V call is TRBV11-2, the J call TRBJ2-6, with TRBD2 matching 8 bases. The CDR3 totals 17 residues. The V segment lost 1 base and the J segment 4 bases; nucleotides outside the gene matches: 6. Germline V gene data show CDR1 as SGHAT and CDR2 as FQNNGV. The CDR3 is CASSLVGGGSGANVLTF. CDR3 nucleotides: TGTGCCAGCAGCTTAGTCGGCGGGGGGTCCGGGGCCAACGTCCTGACTTTC.

The V call is TRBV7-9, the J call TRBJ2-7; D is possibly TRBD1 or TRBD2 (5 bases each). V gave up 1 base and J gave up 5 bases, with 12 bases separating them. Germline V CDR1 and CDR2: SEHNR, FQNEAQ (reference sequence). The CDR3 has 14 amino acids. For the CDR3, the DNA is TGTGCCAGCAGCTTAGTCGTGGGGGTCCACGAGCAGTACTTC. Its protein is CASSLVVGVHEQYF.

In this sample, this clone turned up once. The chain has TRBV7-9 and TRBJ2-3, with no clear D. With 5 bases removed from V and 0 bases from J, the gap between germline ends came to 12 bases. This CDR3 comprises 15 residues. The germline V gene encodes CDR1 SEHNR and CDR2 FQNEAQ (reference sequence). The CDR3 protein is CASSTDGPSTDTQYF. DNA for the CDR3: TGTGCCAGCAGCACAGATGGGCCTAGCACAGATACGCAGTATTTT. Variable domain in full (rest from reference TRBV7-9 and TRBJ2-3): DTGVSQNPRHKITKRGQNVTFRCDPISEHNRLYWYRQTLGQGPEFLTYFQNEAQLEKSRLLSDRFSAERPKGSFSTLEIQRTEQGDSAMYLCASSTDGPSTDTQYFGPGTRLTVL.

This clone showed up just a few times. The chain employs TRBV14 and TRBJ2-5, with 10 bases lining up with TRBD2. Trimming cost V 4 bases and J 5 bases; bases outside gene matches: 13. CDR3 length: 17 residues. Germline V gene lookup returns CDR1 SGHDN and CDR2 FVKESK. The CDR3, as DNA: TGTGCCAGCAGCCCCTTAACTAGCGGGATCACAGGGGAGACCCAGTACTTC. Translated, it gives CASSPLTSGITGETQYF.

This clone was recorded once. The chain recombines TRBV7-3 with TRBJ1-5; D remains ambiguous. Germline V gene lookup returns CDR1 SGHTA and CDR2 FQGTGA. The CDR3 is made up of 16 amino acids. The V and J ends lost 1 base and 0 bases respectively, with 10 bases between them. The CDR3 sequence is CASSLSETDSNQPQHF. In nucleotides, the CDR3 is TGTGCCAGCAGCTTAAGTGAGACGGATAGCAATCAGCCCCAGCATTTT.